The clone carrying this TCR beta chain was seen ten or more times. V was pared by 6 bases and J by 7 bases, with 21 bases between. From germline, CDR1 is MDHEN and CDR2 SYDVKM. CDR3 length equals 15 residues. RNA transcripts yielded amplified TCR beta CDR3 regions. TCR CDR3 regions were first amplified by RT-PCR with HTBI primers. TCRdb redid the calling of the multiplex PCR reads with MiXCR, one entry per CDR3 protein. The data contain around 530,000 distinct CDR3 sequences, 15% to 20% of them seen just once; the ten biggest clones take up around 17%. This sample is part of a study of T cells in Graves' hyperthyroidism and ophthalmopathy.

This sequence originates from a woman between 18 and 30 years old with Graves' ophthalmopathy. The source material was blood. V usage is TRBV28 and J usage is TRBJ1-1; D gene unclear. CDR3 loop: CASSLTRTFLSEAFF. For the CDR3, the DNA is TGTGCCAGCAGCTTAACCCGGACTTTCCTGAGTGAAGCTTTCTTT. Full variable domain (remainder filled in from reference TRBV28 and TRBJ1-1): DVKVTQSSRYLVKRTGEKVFLECVQDMDHENMFWYRQDPGLGLRLIYFSYDVKMKEKGDIPEGYSVSREKKERFSLILESASTNQTSMYLCASSLTRTFLSEAFFGQGTRLTVV.